This TCR beta chain was sequenced during a study of beta chain features in type 1 diabetes. The CDR3 covers 16 residues. CDR1 LNHNV and CDR2 YYDKDF come from the germline V gene (reference sequence). The V gene end was trimmed by 4 bases and the J gene end by 3 bases; junction bases not matched to a gene: 7. Since all of the isolated RNA was reverse transcribed, expressed TCRB transcripts were what got sequenced. Clones were read by immunoSEQ multiplex PCR, and TCRdb kept only the in-frame ones, dropping some. The sample has under 500,000 clones, approximately 31% seen once. Input material: naive CD4+ T cells from blood. The chain recombines TRBV15 with TRBJ2-2, with 8 bases lining up with TRBD1. This receptor was identified in a man in his late teens or twenties in good health. Here the CDR3 reads CATSTGQAHYTGELFF. The CDR3 nucleotides are TGTGCCACCAGCACGGGACAGGCCCACTACACCGGGGAGCTGTTTTTT.